Listed below are T cell receptor beta chains from one sample, sequenced in a study of blood T cells in healthy people across ages. One entry per CDR3 protein results from TCRdb running MiXCR on the 5' RACE reads. The sample has hundreds of thousands of distinct CDR3 sequences, about 20% seen once. What was sequenced was blood. The receptors derive from a man in his 70s in good health. The CDR3 runs from the conserved cysteine through the conserved F or W. The D gene is left open where the match is weak. Size tells how often a clone was seen (once, few, many) or the class of an expanded clone, and some rows leave it out.

abundance,j_gene,v_gene,d_gene,CDR3aa,CDR3nt
few,TRBJ2-3,TRBV20-1,TRBD2,CSARDSSGRNTQYF,TGCAGTGCTAGAGATTCCAGCGGGAGGAATACGCAGTATTTT
many,TRBJ2-4,TRBV29-1,NA,CSVVLGGIQYF,TGCAGCGTTGTCCTGGGAGGCATTCAGTACTTC
NA,TRBJ2-1,TRBV18,TRBD1,CASSTGWDRGYNEQFF,TGTGCCAGCTCGACTGGATGGGACAGGGGCTACAATGAGCAGTTCTTC
NA,TRBJ2-1,TRBV7-9,TRBD1,CASSLGTGYGNEQFF,TGTGCCAGCAGCTTGGGGACAGGGTACGGCAATGAGCAGTTCTTC
few,TRBJ1-1,TRBV28,NA,CASATPANTEAFF,TGTGCCAGCGCCACCCCGGCCAACACTGAAGCTTTCTTT
NA,TRBJ1-2,TRBV6-5,NA,CASSYRAGHTGGYTF,TGTGCCAGCAGTTACCGGGCAGGACACACCGGGGGCTACACCTTC
NA,TRBJ2-1,TRBV14,TRBD1,CASSQELGTGGWNEQFF,TGTGCCAGCAGCCAAGAACTAGGGACAGGGGGCTGGAATGAGCAGTTCTTC
few,TRBJ1-2,TRBV30,NA,CAWEIGGYGYGYTF,TGTGCCTGGGAAATTGGGGGGTACGGCTATGGCTACACCTTC
NA,TRBJ2-1,TRBV7-2,NA,CASSLLASSDEQFF,TGTGCCAGCAGCTTACTAGCGTCCAGCGATGAGCAGTTCTTC
many,TRBJ1-2,TRBV4-2,NA,CASSQGDSYGYTF,TGTGCCAGCAGCCAAGGTGACAGCTATGGCTACACCTTC
few,TRBJ1-2,TRBV5-1,TRBD1,CASSTGTGHYGYTF,TGCGCCAGCAGCACCGGGACAGGGCACTATGGCTACACCTTC
few,TRBJ1-2,TRBV4-2,TRBD1,CASSRETGDEGYGYTF,TGTGCCAGCAGCCGTGAGACAGGGGATGAGGGCTATGGCTACACCTTC
few,TRBJ1-4,TRBV3-1,NA,CASSQVSVGEKLFF,TGTGCCAGCAGCCAAGTGAGCGTCGGGGAAAAACTGTTTTTT
few,TRBJ1-1,TRBV5-1,NA,CASNVDVAFGTEAFF,TGCGCCAGCAACGTGGATGTAGCCTTTGGCACTGAAGCTTTCTTT
NA,TRBJ2-1,TRBV15,NA,CATQQEDRLYNEQFF,TGTGCCACCCAGCAGGAAGACAGGTTGTACAATGAGCAGTTCTTC
NA,TRBJ2-5,TRBV14,TRBD1,CASSRLLGQGGETQYF,TGTGCCAGCAGCCGACTCCTAGGACAGGGAGGCGAGACCCAGTACTTC
few,TRBJ2-1,TRBV20-1,NA,CSPQGISYNGQFF,TGCAGTCCCCAGGGAATCTCCTACAATGGGCAGTTCTTC
few,TRBJ1-1,TRBV4-3,NA,CASSQGGEQEAFF,TGCGCCAGCAGCCAAGGCGGAGAACAAGAAGCTTTCTTT
few,TRBJ2-1,TRBV3-1,NA,CASSQVIRNEQFF,TGTGCCAGCAGCCAAGTAATCAGGAATGAGCAGTTCTTC
NA,TRBJ2-5,TRBV10-3,NA,CAISESEGTGKIQETQYF,TGTGCCATCAGTGAGTCGGAAGGGACGGGGAAGATACAAGAGACCCAGTACTTC
NA,TRBJ2-1,TRBV25-1,NA,CASGRTASNEQFF,TGTGCCAGCGGTCGAACCGCAAGCAATGAGCAGTTCTTC
NA,TRBJ1-4,TRBV27,TRBD1,CASRGTGVLEKLFF,TGTGCCAGCAGGGGGACAGGGGTCTTGGAAAAACTGTTTTTT
NA,TRBJ2-7,TRBV28,NA,CASKEHTLYEQYF,TGTGCCAGCAAAGAGCATACCCTCTACGAGCAGTACTTC
many,TRBJ1-1,TRBV5-1,NA,CASSSTGGSTEAFF,TGCGCCAGCAGCTCCACAGGTGGGAGCACTGAAGCTTTCTTT
NA,TRBJ1-2,TRBV6-6,TRBD1,CASSPDRSISYGYTF,TGTGCCAGCAGTCCGGACAGGTCCATTTCCTATGGCTACACCTTC
few,TRBJ1-5,TRBV2,NA,CASSERSPLSNQPQHF,TGTGCCAGCAGTGAGAGGAGCCCCCTTAGCAATCAGCCCCAGCATTTT
NA,TRBJ2-7,TRBV10-3,TRBD1,CAISPGQGAGTVYYEQYF,TGTGCCATCAGTCCGGGACAGGGGGCCGGGACCGTCTACTACGAGCAGTACTTC
NA,TRBJ1-4,TRBV12-3/TRBV12-4,NA,CASSAIINEKLFF,TGTGCCAGCAGCGCCATAATAAATGAAAAACTGTTTTTT
NA,TRBJ2-1,TRBV4-3,TRBD2,CASSQDFLLAGAYNEQFF,TGCGCCAGCAGCCAAGATTTCCTCTTAGCGGGGGCATACAATGAGCAGTTCTTC
few,TRBJ2-1,TRBV7-2,NA,CASSGGGHEQFF,TGTGCCAGCAGCGGGGGTGGTCATGAGCAGTTCTTC
NA,TRBJ1-6,TRBV15,TRBD1,CATSRVRTGPNSPLHF,TGTGCCACCAGCAGAGTCCGGACAGGGCCCAATTCACCCCTCCACTTT
many,TRBJ2-3,TRBV12-3/TRBV12-4,NA,CASSSPRDTQYF,TGTGCCAGCAGTTCTCCCAGGGATACGCAGTATTTT
once,TRBJ2-1,TRBV5-6,NA,CASSAGRPAYNEQFF,TGTGCCAGCAGCGCCGGGAGACCGGCCTACAATGAGCAGTTCTTC
few,TRBJ1-1,TRBV5-1,TRBD1,CASSYPRGRDTEAFF,TGCGCCAGCAGCTATCCCAGGGGGCGAGACACTGAAGCTTTCTTT
NA,TRBJ1-2,TRBV28,TRBD1,CATRIGQADYGYTF,TGTGCCACCAGGATCGGACAGGCGGACTATGGCTACACCTTC
NA,TRBJ1-1,TRBV29-1,NA,CSVNMRGGQTEAFF,TGCAGCGTTAATATGAGGGGGGGGCAGACTGAAGCTTTCTTT
NA,TRBJ1-4,TRBV5-1,TRBD1,CASSLMTGDNEKLFF,TGCGCCAGCAGCTTGATGACAGGGGATAATGAAAAACTGTTTTTT
NA,TRBJ1-5,TRBV28,NA,CASSSLQPQHF,TGTGCCAGCAGTTCGCTACAGCCCCAGCATTTT
NA,TRBJ2-3,TRBV4-1,NA,CASSQGFRGGTDTQYF,TGCGCCAGCAGCCAAGGCTTCAGGGGAGGGACAGATACGCAGTATTTT
NA,TRBJ1-6,TRBV3-1,NA,CASSLRDRDPTLHF,TGTGCCAGCAGCCTTCGAGACAGAGATCCGACCCTCCACTTT